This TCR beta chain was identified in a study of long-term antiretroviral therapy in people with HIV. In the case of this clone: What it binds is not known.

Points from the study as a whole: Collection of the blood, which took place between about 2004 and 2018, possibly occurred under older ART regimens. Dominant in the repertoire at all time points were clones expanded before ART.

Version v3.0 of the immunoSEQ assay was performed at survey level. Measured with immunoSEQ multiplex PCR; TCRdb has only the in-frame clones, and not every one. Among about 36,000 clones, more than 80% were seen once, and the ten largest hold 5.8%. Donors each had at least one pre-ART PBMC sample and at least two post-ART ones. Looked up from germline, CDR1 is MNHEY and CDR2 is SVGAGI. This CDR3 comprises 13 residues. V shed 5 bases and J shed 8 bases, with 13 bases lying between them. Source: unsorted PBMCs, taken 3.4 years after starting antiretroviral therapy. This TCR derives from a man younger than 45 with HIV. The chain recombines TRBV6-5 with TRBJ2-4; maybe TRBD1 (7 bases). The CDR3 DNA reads TGTGCCAGCAGTCAGGGGGGATTGGACATTCAGTACTTC. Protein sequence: CASSQGGLDIQYF.